Detailed here is one TCR beta chain. The data stem from a study of blood T cell repertoires in COVID-19. Looking at the study overall: The United States, Italy and Spain supplied acute and convalescent COVID-19 samples. PBMCs, B-cell-depleted T cells, or T cells were the source of the cDNA or gDNA that made up the material.

TCRdb keeps only in-frame clones here, not all; method: immunoSEQ multiplex PCR. The data hold some 200,000 clones, with around 85% observed a single time. The V gene's germline CDR1 is ENHRY and CDR2 SYGVKD. The CDR3 loop spans 14 amino acids. With 0 bases clipped from V and 7 bases from J, the junction kept 4 bases outside the gene matches. The clonotype comes from a woman in her fifties or sixties in a cohort exposed to, infected with or recovered from COVID-19 (not recorded which). This chain joins TRBV10-3 and TRBJ1-2, with TRBD1 identical over 8 bases. Sequencing was carried out using PBMCs or T cells enriched from blood (not recorded which). CDR3 DNA sequence: TGTGCCATCAGTGAGTCCGACAGGGGTTTTGGCTACACCTTC. This gives the protein CAISESDRGFGYTF.